The clone carrying this T cell receptor (beta chain) was detected a few times. This PCR relied on a set of 60 Vbeta primers and 13 Jbeta primers. Sequenced by immunoSEQ multiplex PCR; TCRdb stores in-frame clones only, minus some. Found here are tens of thousands of clones, about 60% of them singletons; the top ten hold about a fifth. This sample was included in a study of cytomegalovirus exposure and HLA in healthy donors. Study background: Counted in an early data release were tens of millions of unique TCRs from HLA-typed donors.

Germline V CDR1 and CDR2: MRHNA, SNTAGT. The CDR3 runs to 14 residues. The J segment lost 7 bases and the V segment lost 2 bases, leaving 4 bases of the junction unmatched. The sequence was obtained from a man aged 45-65 years in good health and CMV-seropositive. Sequencing used PBMCs. The chain recombines TRBV6-4 with TRBJ2-2; 7 nucleotides line up with TRBD2. The CDR3 sequence is CASSDGRDRGELFF. The CDR3 nucleotides are TGTGCCAGCAGTGACGGGAGGGACCGCGGGGAGCTGTTTTTT.